This T cell receptor (beta chain) was retrieved from a study of OX40 agonist ivuxolimab in advanced cancers. Study-wide context: Melanoma, hepatocellular carcinoma, head and neck or renal cell cancer occurred in dose-escalation patients. With a range of roughly 20 to 80, age averaged approximately 64 years, and around 80% were male.

In the case of this clone: The antigen is unknown.

TCRdb's copy holds only in-frame clones and misses some; the assay was immunoSEQ multiplex PCR. This table has approximately 90,000 clones, roughly nine tenths appearing once. Germline CDR1 is WSHSY and CDR2 is SAAADI. With V trimmed by 5 bases and J by 0 bases, 2 bases remained unmatched. The CDR3 is 15 residues long. Study conclusions and caveats: Also showing low normalized T-cell clonal expansion were some of the nonresponders. Undetermined was the antigen specificity of the expanded peripheral T cells.

The clonotype was recovered from an adult with an advanced solid tumor such as melanoma, head and neck, liver or kidney cancer. Sequenced material: CD4+ or CD8+ T cells sorted from blood, taken in a trial of the OX40 agonist ivuxolimab. The chain is built from TRBV10-2 and TRBJ2-2, with 8 bases aligning to TRBD2. The CDR3 nucleotides read TGCGCCAGCAGTACTAGCGGCCCGAACACCGGGGAGCTGTTTTTT. Protein sequence: CASSTSGPNTGELFF.